This TCR beta chain originates from a study of shared clonotypes between healthy human individuals. General observations from the study: Researchers sampled blood only, noting tissue repertoires likely differ.

Each of the donors was a healthy adult who was HIV-negative and had not had a recent acute infection or vaccination. TCRdb's table, derived via immunoSEQ multiplex PCR, lists solely in-frame clones and lacks some. The table has about 560,000 clones, around 77% seen once. Note on this clone: The antigen is unknown.

The V and J ends lost 3 bases and 9 bases respectively, with 15 bases between them. From germline, CDR1 is LNHDA and CDR2 SQIVND (reference sequence). The CDR3 extends over 14 amino acids. The chain employs TRBV19 and TRBJ2-1; D is possibly TRBD1 (5 bases). Input material: PBMCs. The origin of this receptor is a woman aged 40 to 55 in good health. Some clones in this sample may be carry-over from other donors' samples. The CDR3, as DNA: TGTGCCAGTAGTATCGGTTGGCAGGGCGCTGAGCAGTTCTTC. This gives the protein CASSIGWQGAEQFF.